The 25 T cell receptor beta chains listed next were all sequenced from one sample in a study of siplizumab effects on memory and regulatory T cells. Profiled with immunoSEQ multiplex PCR; TCRdb holds only in-frame clones, not every one. Of roughly 120,000 clones detected, 92% appear once; the ten largest clones hold 1.3%. The sequenced sample was CD4+ T cells sorted from blood. Source of these receptors: a human donor in good health.

The chain has TRBV7-9 and TRBJ1-1, with 8 bases that match TRBD1. The CDR3 extends over 13 amino acids. Germline loops: CDR1 SEHNR, CDR2 FQNEAQ (reference sequence). The J segment lost 6 bases and the V segment lost 4 bases, leaving 4 bases of the junction unmatched. This CDR3 reads CASSSQGAAEAFF. The CDR3 nucleotides are TGTGCCAGCAGCTCGCAGGGGGCCGCTGAAGCTTTCTTT.

The V call is TRBV5-4, the J call TRBJ2-2, with TRBD2 matching over 7 bases. Germline loops: CDR1 SGHNT, CDR2 YYREEE (reference sequence). The CDR3 spans 15 residues. Losses at the gene ends were 4 bases for V and 1 base for J; bases not matched to a gene: 4. The CDR3 sequence is CASSGGLVNTGELFF. DNA of the CDR3: TGTGCCAGCAGCGGAGGACTAGTGAACACCGGGGAGCTGTTTTTT.

In its sample, this clone was seen once. In DNA form, the CDR3 reads TGCGCCAGCAGCATGGACACCTACAATGAGCAGTTCTTC. Amino acids: CASSMDTYNEQFF. The V gene is TRBV5-1, the J gene TRBJ2-1, with D possibly matching TRBD1 (5 bases). The ends were cut back, 4 bases at V and 2 bases at J, with 7 bases in the middle. This CDR3 comprises 13 residues. In germline, CDR1 is SGHRS, CDR2 YFSETQ.

The chain has TRBV14 and TRBJ1-2, with D maybe TRBD1 (5 bases). Germline V gene sequence: CDR1 SGHDN, CDR2 FVKESK. Trimming pared 0 bases from V and 8 bases from J, leaving 13 bases between. The CDR3 spans 14 residues. The CDR3 sequence is CASSQDARAGGYTF. The CDR3 DNA is TGTGCCAGCAGCCAAGATGCCAGGGCCGGGGGCTACACCTTC.

This sequence joins TRBV7-7 and TRBJ2-5; D remains ambiguous. Germline V gene sequence: CDR1 SSHAT, CDR2 FNYEAQ (reference sequence). The CDR3 spans 13 residues. Trimming removed 1 base from V and 2 bases from J, with 5 bases in between. The CDR3 DNA follows: TGTGCCAGCAGCTTAGATTGGCAAGAGACCCAGTACTTC. Its translation is CASSLDWQETQYF.

The gene calls are TRBV4-1 and TRBJ2-7; 8 bases align to TRBD1. V was pared by 4 bases and J by 6 bases, with 17 bases of the junction left unmatched. Germline lookup yields CDR1 MGHRA and CDR2 YSYEKL. The CDR3 has 17 residues. The CDR3 bases are TGCGCCAGCAGCCCGGGTCCAGGGGGCACGACGGCCGGCGAGCAGTACTTC. It encodes CASSPGPGGTTAGEQYF.

This chain links TRBV2 with TRBJ1-1; possible D gene TRBD1, 5 bases. Trimming removed 4 bases from V and 6 bases from J, with 12 bases in between. The length of the CDR3 is 13 residues. The germline gives CDR1 SNHLY, CDR2 FYNNEI. The CDR3 coding sequence is TGTGCCAGCAGTGGGGCAGGGCGGGCTGAAGCTTTCTTT. This translates into CASSGAGRAEAFF.

The gene calls are TRBV12-5 and TRBJ1-1, with a weak D call TRBD1 (6 bases). The V gene's germline CDR1 is LGHNT and CDR2 FRNRAP. Trimming cost V 1 base and J 8 bases, with 8 bases left between them. The length of the CDR3 is 12 residues. CDR3 nucleotides: TGTGCTAGTGGTTTGGCACAGGGCGAAGCTTTCTTT. Translated, it gives CASGLAQGEAFF.

This clone was seen a single time. The chain uses TRBV4-1 and TRBJ2-3; weak D call: TRBD1 (5 bases). V was pared by 3 bases and J by 4 bases, with 14 bases between. The CDR3 runs to 15 residues. Germline V CDR1 and CDR2: MGHRA, YSYEKL. CDR3 sequence: CASSQDLSGSDTQYF. CDR3 bases: TGCGCCAGCAGCCAGGACCTTTCAGGGTCAGATACGCAGTATTTT.

The chain joins TRBV4-1 to TRBJ1-5; TRBD1 is a possible D gene (5 bases). The germline V gene encodes CDR1 MGHRA and CDR2 YSYEKL. V was trimmed by 5 bases and J by 7 bases, leaving 12 bases between them. The CDR3 contains 13 residues. The CDR3 sequence is CASSAQRGQPQHF. CDR3 nucleotide sequence: TGCGCCAGCAGCGCACAAAGGGGCCAGCCCCAGCATTTT.

The chain combines TRBV5-4 with TRBJ2-3; D assignment may be TRBD1 or TRBD2 (6 bases each). The CDR3 covers 15 residues. The ends were cut back, 5 bases at V and 4 bases at J, with 17 bases in the middle. CDR1 SGHNT and CDR2 YYREEE come from the germline V gene (reference sequence). CDR3: CASRAKGGSPDTQYF. The CDR3 region has the DNA TGTGCCAGCAGAGCGAAAGGGGGGAGTCCAGATACGCAGTATTTT.

This chain links TRBV6-1 with TRBJ1-3; a weak D match, TRBD1 (5 bases). Germline V gives CDR1 MNHNS, CDR2 SASEGT. Trimming shortened V by 4 bases and J by 2 bases, and 9 bases separated the two germline ends. The CDR3 contains 14 residues. The CDR3 loop is CASSVAGTGNTIYF. The CDR3 DNA sequence: TGTGCCAGCAGTGTAGCAGGGACTGGAAACACCATATATTTT.

This clone showed up just once. The rearrangement uses TRBV7-3 and TRBJ2-2; 9 positions match TRBD2. CDR1 SGHTA and CDR2 FQGTGA come from the germline V gene. This CDR3 has 15 residues. V was clipped by 5 bases and J by 1 base; unmatched bases: 2. The CDR3 spells CASSPSGKNTGELFF. DNA for the CDR3: TGTGCCAGCAGCCCTAGCGGGAAGAACACCGGGGAGCTGTTTTTT.

The gene calls are TRBV14 and TRBJ1-4; 9 bases are shared with TRBD1. This CDR3 spans 17 amino acids. Germline assignment: CDR1 SGHDN and CDR2 FVKESK. Trimming at V came to 2 bases and at J to 0 bases, leaving 4 bases not matched to a gene. The CDR3 spells CASSQLGQGATNEKLFF. CDR3 DNA sequence: TGTGCCAGCAGCCAACTGGGACAGGGTGCAACTAATGAAAAACTGTTTTTT.

V and J are TRBV5-1 and TRBJ2-5; TRBD2 agrees at 9 bases. From germline, CDR1 is SGHRS and CDR2 YFSETQ. The CDR3 is 14 amino acids. Trimming took 4 bases from V and 1 from J; bases not matched to a gene: 2. The CDR3 loop is CASSPTSGQETQYF. CDR3 bases: TGCGCCAGCAGCCCGACTAGCGGCCAAGAGACCCAGTACTTC.

The chain is built from TRBV5-4 and TRBJ2-7; D is undetermined. V gave up 4 bases and J gave up 10 bases, with 27 bases separating them. The CDR3 extends over 16 amino acids. CDR1 and CDR2 (germline): SGHNT, YYREEE (reference sequence). The CDR3 loop reads CASSLLHSDPRLGQYF. CDR3 sequence (DNA): TGTGCCAGCAGCCTATTACATTCGGACCCCCGGTTAGGTCAGTACTTC.

The V and J genes are TRBV6-1 and TRBJ1-5; D is unclear. Germline lookup yields CDR1 MNHNS and CDR2 SASEGT. The CDR3 loop spans 13 amino acids. V lost 6 bases and J 9 bases, leaving 15 bases between the germline ends. The CDR3 spells CASRGIRYSPQHF. The CDR3 DNA is TGTGCCAGCAGAGGCATAAGATACTCGCCCCAGCATTTT.

The chain has TRBV29-1 and TRBJ1-2; possible D gene TRBD1, 5 bases. V lost 0 bases to trimming and J lost 8 bases, with 13 bases between them. The CDR3 runs to 13 residues. Germline CDR1 and CDR2: SQVTM and ANQGSEA. The CDR3 here is CSVEDQGMGGYTF. The CDR3 coding sequence is TGCAGCGTTGAAGACCAGGGAATGGGCGGCTACACCTTC. The entire variable domain, with the rest obtained from reference TRBV29-1 and TRBJ1-2, is as follows: SAVISQKPSRDICQRGTSLTIQCQVDSQVTMMFWYRQQPGQSLTLIATANQGSEATYESGFVIDKFPISRPNLTFSTLTVSNMSPEDSSIYLCSVEDQGMGGYTFGSGTRLTVV.

This chain uses TRBV5-6 with TRBJ1-4, with D unclear. Looked up from germline, CDR1 is SGHDT and CDR2 is YYEEEE. The V end was cut by 0 bases, the J end by 4 bases, with 10 bases between. The CDR3 runs to 15 residues. The CDR3 DNA reads as TGTGCCAGCAGCTTGGCCGGCAGGAATAATGAAAAACTGTTTTTT. Protein: CASSLAGRNNEKLFF.

V is TRBV5-1 and J is TRBJ2-3; unclear D gene. Trimming stripped 1 base from V and 6 bases from J, with 12 bases between. This CDR3 spans 14 amino acids. The germline V gene encodes CDR1 SGHRS and CDR2 YFSETQ. In nucleotides, the CDR3 is TGCGCCAGCAGCTTGAGTGTTGTTGGGGATACGCAGTATTTT. It encodes CASSLSVVGDTQYF.

In regard to this clone: At one end the junction does not follow the germline gene, possibly because of a read error. The genes are TRBV5-6 and TRBJ2-7, with 7 bases aligning to TRBD1. The CDR3 spans 13 residues. CDR1 is SGHDT, CDR2 YYEEEE, per germline. The CDR3 loop reads CASNPGAKGALIF. The DNA of the CDR3 is TGTGCCAGCAACCCCGGAGCAAAGGGGGCCCTCATCTTC.

This chain connects TRBV7-9 to TRBJ2-1; tentatively, D is TRBD2 (6 bases). V was shortened by 5 bases and J by 8 bases, with 10 bases between the two germline ends. The CDR3 is 12 amino acids. Germline V CDR1 and CDR2: SEHNR, FQNEAQ (reference sequence). CDR3 sequence: CASSQLADEQFF. CDR3 nucleotides: TGTGCCAGCAGCCAATTAGCGGATGAGCAGTTCTTC.

The V call is TRBV2, the J call TRBJ1-3, with a possible D match to TRBD1 (5 bases). CDR3 length: 14 amino acids. Germline CDR1 reads SNHLY; CDR2 reads FYNNEI. Trimming removed 7 bases at V and 0 bases at J, with 10 bases between. CDR3 DNA: TGTGCCAGCACAGGGACCGCCTCTGGAAACACCATATATTTT. This encodes CASTGTASGNTIYF.

The CDR3 here is CASSLGGLSGNTIYF. CDR3 bases: TGTGCCAGCAGCCTAGGAGGCCTCTCTGGAAACACCATATATTTT. V usage is TRBV14 and J usage is TRBJ1-3; no firm D call. Germline loops: CDR1 SGHDN, CDR2 FVKESK. The CDR3 extends over 15 amino acids. Trimming took 4 bases from V and 0 from J, leaving 10 bases between them. Together with reference TRBV14 and TRBJ1-3, the CDR3 gives the full variable domain: EAGVTQFPSHSVIEKGQTVTLRCDPISGHDNLYWYRRVMGKEIKFLLHFVKESKQDESGMPNNRFLAERTGGTYSTLKVQPAELEDSGVYFCASSLGGLSGNTIYFGEGSWLTVV.

V is TRBV19 and J is TRBJ2-2, with TRBD2 matching 11 bases. The CDR3 extends over 16 amino acids. Germline lookup yields CDR1 LNHDA and CDR2 SQIVND (reference sequence). V shed 8 bases, J shed 6 bases, and the junction held 11 bases outside the gene matches. The CDR3 sequence: CASRLTPTSGAGELFF. The CDR3 nucleotides are TGTGCCAGTCGCCTAACTCCGACTAGCGGGGCCGGGGAGCTGTTTTTT.